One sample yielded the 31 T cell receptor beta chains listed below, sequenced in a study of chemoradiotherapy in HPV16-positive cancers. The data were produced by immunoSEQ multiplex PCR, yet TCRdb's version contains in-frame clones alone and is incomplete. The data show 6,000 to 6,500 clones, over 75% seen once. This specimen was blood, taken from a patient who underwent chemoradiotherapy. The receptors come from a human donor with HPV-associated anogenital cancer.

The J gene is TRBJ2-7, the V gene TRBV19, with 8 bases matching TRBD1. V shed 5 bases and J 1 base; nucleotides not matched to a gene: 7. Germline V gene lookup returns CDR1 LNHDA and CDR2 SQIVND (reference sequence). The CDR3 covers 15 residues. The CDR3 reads CASSEVGTGSYEQYF. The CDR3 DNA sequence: TGTGCCAGTAGTGAAGTGGGGACAGGATCCTACGAGCAGTACTTC.

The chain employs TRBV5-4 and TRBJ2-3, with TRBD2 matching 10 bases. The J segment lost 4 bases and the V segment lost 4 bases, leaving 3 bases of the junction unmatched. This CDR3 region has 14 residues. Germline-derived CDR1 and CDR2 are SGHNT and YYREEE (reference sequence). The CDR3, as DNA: TGTGCCAGCAGCCGAGGACTAGCGGCAGATACGCAGTATTTT. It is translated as CASSRGLAADTQYF.

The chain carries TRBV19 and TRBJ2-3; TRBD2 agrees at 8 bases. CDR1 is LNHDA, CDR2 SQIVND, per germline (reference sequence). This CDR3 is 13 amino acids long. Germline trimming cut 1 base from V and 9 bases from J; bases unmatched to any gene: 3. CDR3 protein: CASSIGSGKTQYF. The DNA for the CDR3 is TGTGCCAGTAGTATAGGTAGCGGGAAAACGCAGTATTTT. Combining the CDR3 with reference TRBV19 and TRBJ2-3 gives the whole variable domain DGGITQSPKYLFRKEGQNVTLSCEQNLNHDAMYWYRQDPGQGLRLIYYSQIVNDFQKGDIAEGYSVSREKKESFPLTVTSAQKNPTAFYLCASSIGSGKTQYFGPGTRLTVL.

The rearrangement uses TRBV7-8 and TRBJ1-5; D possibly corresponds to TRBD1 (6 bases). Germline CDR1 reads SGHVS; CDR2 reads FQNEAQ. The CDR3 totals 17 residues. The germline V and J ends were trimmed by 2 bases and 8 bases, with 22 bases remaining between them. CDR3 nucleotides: TGTGCCAGCAGCTTATCCTCAGCCGGGGGCGCACTCAAGCCCCAGCATTTT. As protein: CASSLSSAGGALKPQHF.

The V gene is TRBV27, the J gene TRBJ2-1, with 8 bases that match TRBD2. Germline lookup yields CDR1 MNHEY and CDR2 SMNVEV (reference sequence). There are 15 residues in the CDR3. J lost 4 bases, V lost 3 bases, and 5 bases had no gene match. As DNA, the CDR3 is TGTGCCAGCAGTTTTGAGGCGGGAGGATACAATGAGCAGTTCTTC. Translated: CASSFEAGGYNEQFF.

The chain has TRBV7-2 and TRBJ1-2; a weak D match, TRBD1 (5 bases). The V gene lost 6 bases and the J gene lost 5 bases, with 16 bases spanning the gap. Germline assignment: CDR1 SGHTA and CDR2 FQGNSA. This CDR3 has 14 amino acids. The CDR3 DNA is TGTGCCAGCAGTCTGAGCGGCAGGGATTATGGCTACACCTTC. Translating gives CASSLSGRDYGYTF.

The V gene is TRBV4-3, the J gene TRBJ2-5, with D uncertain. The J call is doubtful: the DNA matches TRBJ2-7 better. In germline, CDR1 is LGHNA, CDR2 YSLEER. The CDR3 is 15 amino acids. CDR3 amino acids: CASSQEIGQIDEQYF. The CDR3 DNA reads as TGCGCCAGCAGCCAAGAGATTGGGCAGATCGACGAGCAGTACTTC.

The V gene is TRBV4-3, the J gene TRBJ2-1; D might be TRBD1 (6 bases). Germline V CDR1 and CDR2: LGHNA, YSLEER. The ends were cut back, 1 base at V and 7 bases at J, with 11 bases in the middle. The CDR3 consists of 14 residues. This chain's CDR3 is CASSQGGHVNEQFF. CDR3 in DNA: TGCGCCAGCAGCCAAGGGGGGCACGTAAATGAGCAGTTCTTC.

CDR3 protein: CASSSQQGYQETQYF. The CDR3 DNA reads TGTGCCAGCAGCTCCCAACAGGGGTACCAAGAGACCCAGTACTTC. The J gene is TRBJ2-5, the V gene TRBV11-3, with 7 bases fitting TRBD1. CDR1 SGHNT and CDR2 YENEEA come from the germline V gene. The CDR3 length is 15 residues. V shed 4 bases and J 0 bases; nucleotides not matched to a gene: 5.

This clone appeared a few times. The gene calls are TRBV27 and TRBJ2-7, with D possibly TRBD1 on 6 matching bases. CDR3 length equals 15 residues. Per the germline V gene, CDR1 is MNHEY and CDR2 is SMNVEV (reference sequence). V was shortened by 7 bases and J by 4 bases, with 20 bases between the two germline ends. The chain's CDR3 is CASTLIAGVRYEQYF. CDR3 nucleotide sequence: TGTGCCAGCACTTTGATCGCAGGGGTGAGGTACGAGCAGTACTTC.

Here the CDR3 reads CASSFGGLAGSYEQYF. The CDR3 DNA is TGTGCCAGCAGTTTTGGGGGACTAGCGGGTTCCTACGAGCAGTACTTC. This chain uses TRBV28 with TRBJ2-7, with 12 bases that match TRBD2. Germline V gene lookup returns CDR1 MDHEN and CDR2 SYDVKM. With V trimmed by 3 bases and J by 1 base, 4 bases remained unmatched. The CDR3 spans 16 residues. Based on the CDR3 plus reference TRBV28 and TRBJ2-7, the full variable domain is DVKVTQSSRYLVKRTGEKVFLECVQDMDHENMFWYRQDPGLGLRLIYFSYDVKMKEKGDIPEGYSVSREKKERFSLILESASTNQTSMYLCASSFGGLAGSYEQYFGPGTRLTVT.

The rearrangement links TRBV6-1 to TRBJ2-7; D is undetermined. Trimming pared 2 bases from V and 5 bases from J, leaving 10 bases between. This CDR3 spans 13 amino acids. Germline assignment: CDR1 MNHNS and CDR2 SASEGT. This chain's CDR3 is CASSESWAHEQYF. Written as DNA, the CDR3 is TGTGCCAGCAGTGAATCATGGGCCCACGAGCAGTACTTC.

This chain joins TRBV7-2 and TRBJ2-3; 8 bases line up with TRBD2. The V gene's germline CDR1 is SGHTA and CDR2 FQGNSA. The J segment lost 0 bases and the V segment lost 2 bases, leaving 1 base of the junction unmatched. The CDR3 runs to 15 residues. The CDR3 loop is CASSLRGGSTDTQYF. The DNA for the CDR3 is TGTGCCAGCAGCTTACGGGGGGGTAGCACAGATACGCAGTATTTT.

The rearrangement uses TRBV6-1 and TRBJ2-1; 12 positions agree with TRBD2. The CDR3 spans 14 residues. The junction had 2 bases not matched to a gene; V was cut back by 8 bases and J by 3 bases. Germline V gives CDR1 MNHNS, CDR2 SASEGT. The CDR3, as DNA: TGTGCCAGCCAACTAGCGGGGGGCTACAATGAGCAGTTCTTC. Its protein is CASQLAGGYNEQFF.

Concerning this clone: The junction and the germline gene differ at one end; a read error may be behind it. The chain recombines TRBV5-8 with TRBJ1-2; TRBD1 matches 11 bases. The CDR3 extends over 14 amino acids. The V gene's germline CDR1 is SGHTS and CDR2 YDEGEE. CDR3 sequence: CASRLGGQGAGYTF. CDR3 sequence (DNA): TGTGCCAGCAGATTGGGAGGACAGGGGGCCGGCTACACCTTC.

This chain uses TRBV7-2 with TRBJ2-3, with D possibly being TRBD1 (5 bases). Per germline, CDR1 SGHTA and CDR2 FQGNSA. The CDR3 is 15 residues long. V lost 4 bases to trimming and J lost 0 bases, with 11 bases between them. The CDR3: CASSSGHLSTDTQYF. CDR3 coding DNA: TGTGCCAGCAGCTCTGGACATCTCAGCACAGATACGCAGTATTTT.

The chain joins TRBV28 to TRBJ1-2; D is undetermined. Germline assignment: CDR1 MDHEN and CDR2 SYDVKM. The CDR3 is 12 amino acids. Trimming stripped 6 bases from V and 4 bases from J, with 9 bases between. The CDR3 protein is CASSPVGYGYTF. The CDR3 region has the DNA TGTGCCAGCAGCCCGGTAGGCTATGGCTACACCTTC.

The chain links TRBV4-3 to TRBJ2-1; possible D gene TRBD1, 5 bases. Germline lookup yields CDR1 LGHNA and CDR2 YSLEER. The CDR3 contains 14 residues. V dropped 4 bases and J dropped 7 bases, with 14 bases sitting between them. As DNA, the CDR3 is TGCGCCAGCAGCCTGGGGCTCCTCGAGAATGAGCAGTTCTTC. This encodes CASSLGLLENEQFF.

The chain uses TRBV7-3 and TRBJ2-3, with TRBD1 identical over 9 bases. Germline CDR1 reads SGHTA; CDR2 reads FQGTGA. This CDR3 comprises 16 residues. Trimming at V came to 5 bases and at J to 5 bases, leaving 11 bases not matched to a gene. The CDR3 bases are TGTGCCAGCAGCCAGGGGATCGTGGGACAGGGAGATACGCAGTATTTT. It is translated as CASSQGIVGQGDTQYF. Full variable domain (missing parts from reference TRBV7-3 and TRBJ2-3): GAGVSQTPSNKVTEKGKYVELRCDPISGHTALYWYRQSLGQGPEFLIYFQGTGAADDSGLPNDRFFAVRPEGSVSTLKIQRTERGDSAVYLCASSQGIVGQGDTQYFGPGTRLTVL.

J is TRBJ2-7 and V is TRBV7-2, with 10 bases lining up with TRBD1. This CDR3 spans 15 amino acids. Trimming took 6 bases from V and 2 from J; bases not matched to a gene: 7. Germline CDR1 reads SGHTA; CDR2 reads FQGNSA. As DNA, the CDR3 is TGTGCCAGCAGGGTCGCCGGGACAGGGGCCTACGAGCAGTACTTC. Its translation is CASRVAGTGAYEQYF.

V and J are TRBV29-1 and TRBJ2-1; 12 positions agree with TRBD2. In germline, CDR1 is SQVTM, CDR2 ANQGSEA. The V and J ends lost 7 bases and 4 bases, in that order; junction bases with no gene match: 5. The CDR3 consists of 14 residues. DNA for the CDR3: TGCAGCGATTTACTAGCGGGGGGTTACAATGAGCAGTTCTTC. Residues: CSDLLAGGYNEQFF.

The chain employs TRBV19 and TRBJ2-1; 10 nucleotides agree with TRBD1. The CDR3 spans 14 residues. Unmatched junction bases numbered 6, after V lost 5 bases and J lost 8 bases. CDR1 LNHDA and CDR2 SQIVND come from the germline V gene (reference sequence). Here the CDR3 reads CASSAGQGGDEQFF. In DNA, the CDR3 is TGTGCCAGTAGTGCAGGACAGGGGGGCGATGAGCAGTTCTTC. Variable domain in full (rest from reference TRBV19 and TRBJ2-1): DGGITQSPKYLFRKEGQNVTLSCEQNLNHDAMYWYRQDPGQGLRLIYYSQIVNDFQKGDIAEGYSVSREKKESFPLTVTSAQKNPTAFYLCASSAGQGGDEQFFGPGTRLTVL.

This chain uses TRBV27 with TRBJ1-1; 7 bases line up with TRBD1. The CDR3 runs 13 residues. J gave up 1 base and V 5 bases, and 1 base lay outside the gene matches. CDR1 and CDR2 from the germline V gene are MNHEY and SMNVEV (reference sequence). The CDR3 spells CASSRQGNTEAFF. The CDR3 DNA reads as TGTGCCAGCAGTCGACAGGGGAACACTGAAGCTTTCTTT.

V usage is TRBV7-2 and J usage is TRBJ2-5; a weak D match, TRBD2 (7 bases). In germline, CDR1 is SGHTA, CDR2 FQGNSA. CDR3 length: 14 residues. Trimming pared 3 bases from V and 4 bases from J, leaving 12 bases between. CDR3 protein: CASSFRRGGETQYF. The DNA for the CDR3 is TGTGCCAGCAGCTTTCGGAGGGGGGGAGAGACCCAGTACTTC.

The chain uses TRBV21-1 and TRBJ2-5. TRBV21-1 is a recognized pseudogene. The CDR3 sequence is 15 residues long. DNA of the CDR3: TGTGCCAGCAGCACATCAGGACGACACGGGGAGACCCAGTACTTC. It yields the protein CASSTSGRHGETQYF.

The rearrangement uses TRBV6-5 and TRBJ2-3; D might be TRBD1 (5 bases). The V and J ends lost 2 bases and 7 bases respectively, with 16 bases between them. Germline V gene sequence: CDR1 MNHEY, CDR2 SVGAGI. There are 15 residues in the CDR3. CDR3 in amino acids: CASSYAGQNGYTQYF. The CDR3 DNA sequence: TGTGCCAGCAGTTACGCAGGGCAAAACGGGTATACGCAGTATTTT.

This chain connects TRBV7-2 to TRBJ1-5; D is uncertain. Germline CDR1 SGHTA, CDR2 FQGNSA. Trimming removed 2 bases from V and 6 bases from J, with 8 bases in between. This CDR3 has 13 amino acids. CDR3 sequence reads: CASSLLGSQPQHF. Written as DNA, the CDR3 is TGTGCCAGCAGCTTATTGGGTTCTCAGCCCCAGCATTTT.

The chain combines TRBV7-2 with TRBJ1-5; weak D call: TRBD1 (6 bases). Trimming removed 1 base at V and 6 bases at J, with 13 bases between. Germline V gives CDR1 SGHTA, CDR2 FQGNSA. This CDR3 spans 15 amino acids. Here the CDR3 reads CASSLGHGGGQPQHF. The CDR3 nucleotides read TGTGCCAGCAGCTTAGGGCACGGGGGCGGTCAGCCCCAGCATTTT.

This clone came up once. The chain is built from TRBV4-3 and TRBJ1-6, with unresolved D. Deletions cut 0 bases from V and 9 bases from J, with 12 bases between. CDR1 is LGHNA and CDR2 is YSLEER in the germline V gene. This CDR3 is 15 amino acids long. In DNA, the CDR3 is TGCGCCAGCAGCCAAGATGCTGCCCTTGGTTCACCCCTCCACTTT. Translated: CASSQDAALGSPLHF.

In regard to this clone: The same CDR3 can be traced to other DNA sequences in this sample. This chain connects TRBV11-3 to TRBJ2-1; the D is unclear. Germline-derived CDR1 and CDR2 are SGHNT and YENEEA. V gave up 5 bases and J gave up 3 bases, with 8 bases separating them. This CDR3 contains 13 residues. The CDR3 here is CASSGASYNEQFF. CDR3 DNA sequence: TGTGCCAGCAGCGGAGCTAGCTACAATGAGCAGTTCTTC.

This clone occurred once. In DNA, the CDR3 is TGTGCCTGGAGTGTACCTTGGGCTAGCGGGGGGCCCACAGATACGCAGTATTTT. This translates into CAWSVPWASGGPTDTQYF. The chain links TRBV30 to TRBJ2-3, with 11 bases lining up with TRBD2. CDR3 length: 18 residues. Germline-derived CDR1 and CDR2 are GTSNPN and SVGIG (reference sequence). Trimming took 0 bases from V and 2 from J; bases not matched to a gene: 10.